The entry below gives a single TCR beta chain sequence along with its context. The data were taken from a study of shared clonotypes between healthy human individuals. Assay: immunoSEQ multiplex PCR; the TCRdb copy retains only in-frame clones and omits some. The sample contains under 1 million clones, more than 85% of which appear only once. Germline V gene data show CDR1 as LNHDA and CDR2 as SQIVND (reference sequence). The CDR3 consists of 15 residues. J was trimmed by 5 bases and V by 3 bases; bases with no gene match: 6. The naive CD8 fraction comprised CD45RO-negative cells positively selected for CCR7 and excluded terminally differentiated effector memory CD45RA+ cells. The donors were all Caucasian adults (living in Nashville, Tennessee).

The sequenced sample was naive CD8+ T cells sorted from blood. V is TRBV19 and J is TRBJ2-1; 8 positions match TRBD2. This TCR came from a man aged 25-40 years in good health. Written as DNA, the CDR3 is TGTGCCAGTAGTATCTTACTAGCGGATAACAATGAGCAGTTCTTC. The encoded protein is CASSILLADNNEQFF.